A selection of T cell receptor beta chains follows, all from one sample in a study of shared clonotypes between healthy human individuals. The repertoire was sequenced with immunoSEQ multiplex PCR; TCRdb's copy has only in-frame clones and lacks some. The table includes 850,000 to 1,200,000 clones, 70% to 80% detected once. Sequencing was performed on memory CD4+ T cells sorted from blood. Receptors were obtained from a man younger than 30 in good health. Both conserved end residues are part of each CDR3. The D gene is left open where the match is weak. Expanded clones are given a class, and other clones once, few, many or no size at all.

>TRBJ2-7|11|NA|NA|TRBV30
CAWALPLRKIF
TGTGCCTGGGCCCTCCCATTGAGGAAGATATTC
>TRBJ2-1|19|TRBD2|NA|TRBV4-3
CASSQELAGGWSSYNEQFF
TGCGCCAGCAGCCAAGAACTAGCGGGAGGGTGGAGCTCCTACAATGAGCAGTTCTTC
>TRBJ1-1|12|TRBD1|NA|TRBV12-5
CASGLGQGKVFF
TGTGCTAGTGGTTTGGGACAGGGGAAGGTTTTCTTT
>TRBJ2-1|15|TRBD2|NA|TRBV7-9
CASTGTAGGPGEQFF
TGTGCCAGCACTGGGACAGCGGGGGGGCCAGGTGAGCAGTTCTTC
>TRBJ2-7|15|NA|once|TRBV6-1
CASSEPHASSYEQYF
TGTGCCAGCAGTGAACCCCACGCCTCCTCCTACGAGCAGTACTTC
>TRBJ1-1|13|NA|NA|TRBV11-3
CASSRQENTEAFF
TGTGCCAGCAGCAGACAGGAGAACACTGAAGCTTTCTTT
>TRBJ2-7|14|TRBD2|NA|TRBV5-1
CASSLGTSFYEQYF
TGCGCCAGCAGCTTGGGGACTAGCTTCTACGAGCAGTACTTC
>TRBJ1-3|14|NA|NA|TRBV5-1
CASSLGGLGNTIYF
TGCGCCAGCAGCTTGGGAGGGTTAGGAAACACCATATATTTT
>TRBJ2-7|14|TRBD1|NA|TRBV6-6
CASRQGGNSYEQYF
TGTGCCAGTAGACAGGGGGGTAATTCCTACGAGCAGTACTTC
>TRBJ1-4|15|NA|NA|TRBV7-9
CASSPPRGGNEKLFF
TGTGCCAGCAGCCCCCCACGGGGGGGGAATGAAAAACTGTTTTTT
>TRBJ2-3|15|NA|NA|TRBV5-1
CASRTTGIVTDTQYF
TGCGCCAGCAGGACAACAGGGATTGTCACAGATACGCAGTATTTT
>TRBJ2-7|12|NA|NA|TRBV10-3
CAISESDYEQYF
TGTGCCATCAGTGAGTCGGACTACGAGCAGTACTTC
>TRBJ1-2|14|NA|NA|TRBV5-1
CASSLAGNNYGYTF
TGCGCCAGCAGCTTGGCCGGCAACAATTATGGCTACACCTTC
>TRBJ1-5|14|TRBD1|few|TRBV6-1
CASSGTDRVQPQHF
TGTGCCAGCAGTGGAACCGACAGGGTTCAGCCCCAGCATTTT
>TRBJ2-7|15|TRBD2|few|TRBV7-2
CASSLRAGGGNEQYF
TGTGCCAGCAGCTTAAGAGCGGGAGGGGGCAACGAGCAGTACTTC
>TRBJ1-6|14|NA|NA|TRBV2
CARGGQNTDSPLHF
TGTGCCAGGGGTGGACAGAACACCGATTCACCCCTCCACTTT
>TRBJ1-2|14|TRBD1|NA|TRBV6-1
CASRDRGRDYGYTF
TGTGCCAGCAGGGACAGGGGGCGCGACTATGGCTACACCTTC
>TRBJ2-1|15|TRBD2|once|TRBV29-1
CSVAGGTSSYNEQFF
TGCAGCGTTGCGGGGGGGACCTCCTCCTACAATGAGCAGTTCTTC
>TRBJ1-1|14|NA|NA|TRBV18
CASSPQGGNTEAFF
TGTGCCAGCTCACCACAGGGAGGGAACACTGAAGCTTTCTTT
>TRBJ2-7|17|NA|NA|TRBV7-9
CASSHFVKQGIGNEQYF
TGTGCCAGCAGCCATTTTGTTAAACAGGGAATCGGGAACGAGCAGTACTTC
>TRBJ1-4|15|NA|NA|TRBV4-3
CASSQGISANEKLFF
TGCGCCAGCAGCCAAGGAATATCGGCTAATGAAAAACTGTTTTTT
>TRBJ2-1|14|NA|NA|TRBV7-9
CASSLSLSYNEQFF
TGTGCCAGCAGCTTGTCCCTTTCCTACAATGAGCAGTTCTTC
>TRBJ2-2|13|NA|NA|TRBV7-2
CASRGLSIGELFF
TGTGCCAGCAGAGGACTATCGATCGGGGAGCTGTTTTTT
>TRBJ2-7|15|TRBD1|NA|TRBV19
CASSTRQGAGYEQYF
TGTGCCAGTAGTACCCGACAGGGGGCTGGCTACGAGCAGTACTTC
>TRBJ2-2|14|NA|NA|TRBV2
CASRFRGNTGELFF
TGTGCCAGCAGATTCCGGGGAAACACCGGGGAGCTGTTTTTT
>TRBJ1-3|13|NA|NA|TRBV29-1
CSVEDVRGNTIYF
TGCAGCGTTGAAGATGTTCGGGGAAACACCATATATTTT
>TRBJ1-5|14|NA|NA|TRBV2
CASSQTASNQPQHF
TGTGCCAGCAGCCAGACAGCTAGCAATCAGCCCCAGCATTTT
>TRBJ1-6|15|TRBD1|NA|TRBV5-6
CASSFGQVYNSPLHF
TGTGCCAGCAGCTTCGGACAGGTCTATAATTCACCCCTCCACTTT
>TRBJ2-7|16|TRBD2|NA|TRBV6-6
CASSPPQLAGEGEQYF
TGTGCCAGCAGCCCCCCCCAACTAGCGGGAGAGGGCGAGCAGTACTTC